The 14 T cell receptor beta chains in this list originate from one sample, sequenced in a study of CD8 T cells in ankylosing spondylitis (dated by TCRdb to about 2017). The method behind the library was 5' RACE. TCRdb shows the sequencer as Illumina HiSeq 2500. The public reads were run again by TCRdb, first through fastp at Q25 and then through MiXCR, and only productive beta chains were kept. Rows are unified per CDR3 protein, each entry keeping the most common DNA and genes. This sample is represented by 150,000 to 200,000 distinct CDR3 sequences; 15% to 20% of them were singletons. The top ten clonotypes cover around 4.5% of the sample. The sequencing input was blood, either unsorted or a sorted T cell fraction (not recorded which). The receptors stem from a male donor under 30 with ankylosing spondylitis or in good health (not recorded which). Donor details come from another sample of the same person, matched by shared clones.

The V gene is TRBV30, the J gene TRBJ1-5, with a possible D match to TRBD1 (6 bases). Germline V lookup: CDR1 GTSNPN, CDR2 SVGIG (reference sequence). The CDR3 is made up of 14 amino acids. V was cut by 3 bases and J by 4 bases, with 13 bases left in between. In DNA form, the CDR3 reads TGTGCCTGGAGCTCCGGGACAAGAAATCAGCCCCAGCATTTT. Translating it yields CAWSSGTRNQPQHF.

This chain uses TRBV5-1 with TRBJ2-1, with 14 bases identical to TRBD2. Losses at the gene ends were 1 base for V and 13 bases for J; bases not matched to a gene: 7. Per the germline V gene, CDR1 is SGHRS and CDR2 is YFSETQ. The CDR3 contains 15 residues. CDR3 in DNA: TGCGCCAGCAGCTTGACGACTAGCGGGAGGGTGACCCAGTTCTTC. The encoded protein is CASSLTTSGRVTQFF.

This chain uses TRBV12-3 or TRBV12-4 with TRBJ2-7, with a weak D call TRBD1 (6 bases). Trimming took off 3 bases at V and 3 bases at J, with 15 bases between the two ends. This CDR3 contains 15 residues. In nucleotides, the CDR3 is TGTGCCAGCAGTTTTGCGACAGGAAGTATCTACGAGCAGTACTTC. This sequence encodes CASSFATGSIYEQYF.

Ten or more counts support this clonotype. The V call is TRBV15, the J call TRBJ2-3; TRBD2 matches at 7 bases. The germline gives CDR1 LNHNV, CDR2 YYDKDF (reference sequence). With V trimmed by 1 base and J by 0 bases, 4 bases remained unmatched. The CDR3 contains 16 residues. CDR3 sequence: CATSRGGGSSTDTQYF. The CDR3, as DNA: TGTGCCACCAGCAGAGGAGGCGGGAGCAGCACAGATACGCAGTATTTT.

The chain links TRBV3-1 to TRBJ1-5, with D uncertain. Germline V gives CDR1 LGHDT, CDR2 YNNKEL (reference sequence). V gave up 1 base and J gave up 11 bases, with 12 bases separating them. The CDR3 is 13 amino acids. CDR3 DNA: TGTGCCAGCAGCCAAGGTCAGTACGGGGCCCAGCATTTT. Translating it yields CASSQGQYGAQHF.

This clonotype was counted at least ten times. V gene TRBV6-6 combines with J gene TRBJ2-7; D is ambiguous. The V gene's germline CDR1 is MNHNY and CDR2 SVGAGI (reference sequence). V lost 2 bases, J lost 5 bases, and 7 bases lay in between. The CDR3 has 12 residues. In DNA, the CDR3 is TGTGCCAGCAGTTACGCTGTTGACGAGCAGTACTTC. Its protein product is CASSYAVDEQYF.

The CDR3 sequence: CASSSGRGSQQFF. The CDR3 coding sequence is TGTGCCAGCAGTTCGGGCAGGGGGTCTCAGCAGTTCTTC. The chain has TRBV6-2 or TRBV6-3 and TRBJ2-1; 7 positions match TRBD1. Germline CDR1 MNHEY, CDR2 SVGEGT. CDR3 length: 13 residues. V was pared by 4 bases and J by 11 bases, with 8 bases of the junction left unmatched.

This chain's CDR3 is CASSLFPTDMQETQYF. The DNA for the CDR3 is TGTGCCAGCAGTTTATTTCCCACCGACATGCAAGAGACCCAGTACTTC. The chain joins TRBV27 to TRBJ2-5, with D unclear. Trimming removed 1 base from V and 2 bases from J, with 14 bases in between. Germline lookup yields CDR1 MNHEY and CDR2 SMNVEV (reference sequence). The CDR3 is made up of 16 amino acids.

This clonotype was seen at least ten times. V and J are TRBV30 and TRBJ2-1; TRBD2 aligns across 7 bases. The CDR3 consists of 13 residues. Germline values: CDR1 GTSNPN, CDR2 SVGIG (reference sequence). The CDR3 sequence is CGRSSGINNEQFF. The CDR3 region has the DNA TGTGGAAGGTCGAGCGGGATAAACAATGAGCAGTTCTTC. The entire variable domain, with the rest obtained from reference TRBV30 and TRBJ2-1, is as follows: SQTIHQWPATLVQPVGSPLSLECTVEGTSNPNLYWYRQAAGRGLQLLFYSVGIGQISSEVPQNLSASRPQDRQFILSSKKLLLSDSGFYLCGRSSGINNEQFFGPGTRLTVL.

This chain connects TRBV20-1 to TRBJ2-1; D possibly corresponds to TRBD2 (6 bases). CDR1 DFQATT and CDR2 SNEGSKA come from the germline V gene (reference sequence). The CDR3 length is 14 residues. The V end lost 6 bases, the J end lost 0 bases, and 12 bases lay between the germline ends. CDR3 amino acids: CSATYGSSYNEQFF. DNA for the CDR3: TGCAGTGCAACCTACGGGAGCTCCTACAATGAGCAGTTCTTC.

The J gene is TRBJ2-7, the V gene TRBV11-2, with D hard to call. The CDR3 contains 11 residues. Trimming cost V 3 bases and J 9 bases, with 9 bases left between them. The V gene's germline CDR1 is SGHAT and CDR2 FQNNGV. CDR3 sequence: CASSFVVGQYV. The CDR3 DNA sequence: TGTGCCAGCAGCTTTGTTGTCGGGCAGTACGTC.

This clonotype showed up just once. The chain recombines TRBV7-2 with TRBJ2-7; 8 positions agree with TRBD2. V trimming: 1 base; J trimming: 3 bases; junction bases outside the gene matches: 8. There are 16 residues in the CDR3. Germline loops: CDR1 SGHTA, CDR2 FQGNSA. The CDR3 coding sequence is TGTGCCAGCAGCTTAGTCGAGGGACTAGGGGGCTACGAGCAGTACTTC. Protein product: CASSLVEGLGGYEQYF.

The table lists this clonotype with many counts. This chain links TRBV27 with TRBJ2-7; possibly TRBD1 for D (5 bases). V lost 1 base to trimming and J lost 3 bases, with 16 bases between them. The germline gives CDR1 MNHEY, CDR2 SMNVEV (reference sequence). The CDR3 runs 16 residues. The CDR3 DNA reads as TGTGCCAGCAGTTTATTTCAGGCGGCAGGGCACTACGAGCAGTACTTC. This encodes CASSLFQAAGHYEQYF.

This clonotype came up many times. Here the CDR3 reads CASSDRQGSYQETQYF. The DNA of the CDR3 is TGTGCCAGCAGTGACCGGCAGGGCTCGTACCAAGAGACCCAGTACTTC. The chain joins TRBV2 to TRBJ2-5, with D possibly being TRBD1 (5 bases). The germline V gene has CDR1 SNHLY and CDR2 FYNNEI. V was clipped by 3 bases and J by 0 bases, with 14 bases between them. The CDR3 spans 16 residues.